These 32 T cell receptor beta chains were all obtained from the same sample, sequenced in a study of blood T cell repertoires in COVID-19. The data were produced by immunoSEQ multiplex PCR, yet TCRdb's version contains in-frame clones alone and is incomplete. The top ten clones hold roughly 0.39% of a sample with about 40,000 clones, under 90% of them seen once. The sample consisted of peripheral blood. These receptors came from a human donor in a cohort sampled during active COVID-19.

This clone was seen only once. CDR3 sequence (DNA): TGTGCCAGCAGCTTAGAAGCGGGGGCCCACGAGCAGTACTTC. The encoded protein is CASSLEAGAHEQYF. The V call is TRBV7-9, the J call TRBJ2-7, with 8 bases matching TRBD2. This CDR3 is built from 14 residues. Germline V CDR1 and CDR2: SEHNR, FQNEAQ (reference sequence). The trim removed 1 base at V and 5 bases at J, leaving 4 bases unmatched. The full variable domain, with the rest looked up from reference TRBV7-9 and TRBJ2-7, is DTGVSQNPRHKITKRGQNVTFRCDPISEHNRLYWYRQTLGQGPEFLTYFQNEAQLEKSRLLSDRFSAERPKGSFSTLEIQRTEQGDSAMYLCASSLEAGAHEQYFGPGTRLTVT.

The chain recombines TRBV27 with TRBJ1-2; 7 nucleotides agree with TRBD1. Germline loops: CDR1 MNHEY, CDR2 SMNVEV (reference sequence). The CDR3 is 15 amino acids. The J segment lost 5 bases and the V segment lost 6 bases, leaving 12 bases of the junction unmatched. The CDR3, as DNA: TGTGCCAGCAGCCAGACCCCCAGGGGGTTGTATGGCTACACCTTC. Translated, it gives CASSQTPRGLYGYTF.

This chain uses TRBV4-3 with TRBJ2-1; 13 nucleotides match TRBD2. The CDR3 contains 15 residues. Germline V CDR1 and CDR2: LGHNA, YSLEER. Trimming removed 4 bases from V and 7 bases from J; junction bases left unmatched: 4. The CDR3 DNA reads as TGCGCCAGCAGCCTTCGACTAGCGGGGGGTAATGAGCAGTTCTTC. Its protein is CASSLRLAGGNEQFF.

The chain is built from TRBV29-1 and TRBJ2-7; 10 nucleotides line up with TRBD2. From germline, CDR1 is SQVTM and CDR2 ANQGSEA. This CDR3 region has 13 residues. With 5 bases clipped from V and 2 bases from J, the junction kept 3 bases outside the gene matches. CDR3: CSVYTSGAYEQYF. The CDR3 DNA sequence: TGCAGCGTTTATACTAGCGGGGCCTACGAGCAGTACTTC.

V and J are TRBV28 and TRBJ1-6; a weak D match, TRBD1 (6 bases). V lost 3 bases and J lost 7, with 13 bases in between. In germline, CDR1 is MDHEN, CDR2 SYDVKM. The CDR3 sequence is 15 residues long. CDR3 bases: TGTGCCAGCAGTTTTCGACAGGTCGACAATTCACCCCTCCACTTT. Translating it yields CASSFRQVDNSPLHF.

J is TRBJ1-4 and V is TRBV7-2; D uncertain. Deletions cut 1 base from V and 8 bases from J, with 20 bases between. Germline loops: CDR1 SGHTA, CDR2 FQGNSA. The CDR3 is made up of 17 amino acids. Written as DNA, the CDR3 is TGTGCCAGCAGCTTAGTAAGGGTGTGGGAAGCGGAAGAAAAACTGTTTTTT. Amino acids: CASSLVRVWEAEEKLFF.

The chain is built from TRBV2 and TRBJ1-4; 10 bases fit TRBD1. CDR3 length: 14 amino acids. V gave up 5 bases and J gave up 8 bases; unmatched junction bases: 5. Germline V CDR1 and CDR2: SNHLY, FYNNEI. The CDR3 loop is CASSSGTGEEKLFF. CDR3 DNA: TGTGCCAGCAGTTCCGGGACAGGGGAAGAAAAACTGTTTTTT.

The sample holds one count of this clone. The chain recombines TRBV25-1 with TRBJ1-4; D is undetermined. Germline lookup yields CDR1 MGHDK and CDR2 SYGVNS. The length of the CDR3 is 12 residues. V was clipped by 4 bases and J by 5 bases, with 5 bases between them. The CDR3 protein is CASSARNEKLFF. In DNA, the CDR3 is TGTGCCAGCAGTGCCCGGAATGAAAAACTGTTTTTT.

The chain is built from TRBV4-3 and TRBJ1-1; D unclear. V was clipped by 0 bases and J by 0 bases, with 8 bases between them. The CDR3 is 15 residues long. Germline loops: CDR1 LGHNA, CDR2 YSLEER. The chain's CDR3 is CASSQDRFLNTEAFF. DNA for the CDR3: TGCGCCAGCAGCCAAGATCGGTTCTTGAACACTGAAGCTTTCTTT.

The rearrangement links TRBV5-4 to TRBJ1-6, with 11 bases that match TRBD1. The V and J ends lost 0 bases and 7 bases, in that order; junction bases with no gene match: 6. CDR1 is SGHNT, CDR2 YYREEE, per germline (reference sequence). CDR3 length equals 17 residues. The CDR3 here is CASSLGTGGGKNSPLHF. The CDR3 DNA sequence: TGTGCCAGCAGCTTGGGGACAGGGGGCGGGAAAAATTCACCCCTCCACTTT.

The chain joins TRBV6-1 to TRBJ1-5; TRBD1 might be the D (6 bases). The length of the CDR3 is 15 residues. Germline V gene data show CDR1 as MNHNS and CDR2 as SASEGT. Trimming stripped 1 base from V and 6 bases from J, with 13 bases between. Written as DNA, the CDR3 is TGTGCCAGCAGTGAAGACCAAGCGACAGGTCAGCCCCAGCATTTT. Amino acids: CASSEDQATGQPQHF.

This chain uses TRBV18 with TRBJ1-1, with 9 bases lining up with TRBD1. Trimming took 3 bases from V and 11 from J; bases not matched to a gene: 7. The CDR3 contains 13 residues. The germline V gene has CDR1 KGHSH and CDR2 LQKENI. The CDR3 here is CASSPRDRESAFF. The CDR3 region has the DNA TGTGCCAGCTCACCCCGGGACAGGGAATCGGCTTTCTTT.

This clone has just one count. The J gene is TRBJ1-3, the V gene TRBV10-1; D remains ambiguous. From germline, CDR1 is WNHNN and CDR2 SYGVQD (reference sequence). Trimming removed 2 bases from V and 0 bases from J, with 8 bases in between. CDR3 length equals 15 residues. CDR3 protein: CASSEGPSSGNTIYF. The CDR3 bases are TGCGCCAGCAGTGAGGGGCCCAGCTCTGGAAACACCATATATTTT.

This rearrangement joins TRBV21-1 to TRBJ2-7; TRBD1 reflects the table's D call only, with no check against the DNA. TRBV21-1 is deemed a pseudogene. There are 16 residues in the CDR3. CDR3 DNA: TGTGCCAGCAGCATATCCAAGGCCAGGAAAGCCTACGAGCAGTACTTC. Protein: CASSISKARKAYEQYF.

The chain combines TRBV5-6 with TRBJ1-6, with 12 bases fitting TRBD1. CDR1 SGHDT and CDR2 YYEEEE come from the germline V gene. The CDR3 is made up of 15 amino acids. Trimming took 2 bases from V and 13 from J; bases not matched to a gene: 7. CDR3 residues: CASSFMGQGAFPLHF. For the CDR3, the DNA is TGTGCCAGCAGCTTCATGGGACAGGGGGCTTTCCCCCTCCACTTT.

The V and J genes are TRBV5-4 and TRBJ1-2; 7 nucleotides agree with TRBD1. The CDR3 loop spans 16 amino acids. J gave up 6 bases and V 2 bases, and 13 bases lay outside the gene matches. Germline loops: CDR1 SGHNT, CDR2 YYREEE (reference sequence). The CDR3 region is CASSFNGYRGENGYTF. The CDR3 region has the DNA TGTGCCAGCAGCTTCAACGGGTACAGGGGTGAAAATGGCTACACCTTC.

V usage is TRBV6-5 and J usage is TRBJ1-1; weak D call: TRBD1 (6 bases). V was pared by 8 bases and J by 1 base, with 17 bases between. The germline gives CDR1 MNHEY, CDR2 SVGAGI. This CDR3 is 15 amino acids long. The CDR3 here is CASPGVRAQNTEAFF. Written as DNA, the CDR3 is TGTGCCAGCCCAGGGGTCCGGGCTCAGAACACTGAAGCTTTCTTT.

This clone has a single count. The J gene is TRBJ1-1, the V gene TRBV6-5; TRBD1 agrees at 7 bases. Unmatched junction bases numbered 3, after V lost 5 bases and J lost 0 bases. Germline V lookup: CDR1 MNHEY, CDR2 SVGAGI. The CDR3 has 14 residues. The CDR3 DNA reads TGTGCCAGCAGTCAGGGGACAGTGAACACTGAAGCTTTCTTT. Translated, it gives CASSQGTVNTEAFF.

J is TRBJ1-2 and V is TRBV7-2, with 7 positions matching TRBD1. V lost 2 bases to trimming and J lost 3 bases; unmatched junction nucleotides: 6. The CDR3 covers 15 residues. Germline V CDR1 and CDR2: SGHTA, FQGNSA. The CDR3 region is CASSLTGVTDYGYTF. CDR3 DNA sequence: TGTGCCAGCAGCTTAACAGGGGTTACGGACTATGGCTACACCTTC.

The rearrangement uses TRBV19 and TRBJ1-1; no firm D call. Deletions cut 10 bases from V and 1 base from J, with 13 bases between. This CDR3 is built from 13 residues. Germline CDR1 LNHDA, CDR2 SQIVND (reference sequence). CDR3 DNA sequence: TGTGCCACGGCAAGCCCAGGGAACACTGAAGCTTTCTTT. Its translation: CATASPGNTEAFF. Based on the CDR3 plus reference TRBV19 and TRBJ1-1, the full variable domain is DGGITQSPKYLFRKEGQNVTLSCEQNLNHDAMYWYRQDPGQGLRLIYYSQIVNDFQKGDIAEGYSVSREKKESFPLTVTSAQKNPTAFYLCATASPGNTEAFFGQGTRLTVV.

The genes are TRBV4-1 and TRBJ1-5; 8 bases fit TRBD1. The length of the CDR3 is 15 residues. The V segment lost 5 bases and the J segment 3 bases; nucleotides outside the gene matches: 6. The germline CDR1 and CDR2 sequences are MGHRA and YSYEKL. The DNA for the CDR3 is TGCGCCAGCAGCTCAACCCAGGGGGCCAATCAGCCCCAGCATTTT. Its protein product is CASSSTQGANQPQHF.

The chain employs TRBV29-1 and TRBJ1-1; 8 positions agree with TRBD1. The ends lost 6 bases at V and 4 bases at J; junction bases unmatched: 7. The CDR3 is 13 residues long. CDR1 is SQVTM, CDR2 ANQGSEA, per germline. The CDR3 DNA reads TGCAGCGTGGCGGACAGGGTGGGCACTGAAGCTTTCTTT. Translation: CSVADRVGTEAFF.

The chain recombines TRBV11-2 with TRBJ1-1; D might be TRBD1 (5 bases). The V gene lost 4 bases and the J gene lost 0 bases, with 6 bases spanning the gap. Germline CDR1 is SGHAT and CDR2 is FQNNGV. This CDR3 comprises 13 residues. The CDR3 region has the DNA TGTGCCAGCAGCTCGACAGTGAACACTGAAGCTTTCTTT. Its protein is CASSSTVNTEAFF.

V and J are TRBV19 and TRBJ1-1; TRBD1 agrees at 9 bases. Per germline, CDR1 LNHDA and CDR2 SQIVND (reference sequence). This CDR3 is 15 amino acids long. V gave up 5 bases and J gave up 6 bases; unmatched junction bases: 10. CDR3 coding DNA: TGTGCCAGTAGTCCTGCCCTGACAGGGGGTGCTGAAGCTTTCTTT. Its translation is CASSPALTGGAEAFF.

The chain joins TRBV6-5 to TRBJ1-1, with 10 bases matching TRBD1. V lost 7 bases to trimming and J lost 6 bases; unmatched junction nucleotides: 8. CDR3 size: 14 residues. Germline lookup yields CDR1 MNHEY and CDR2 SVGAGI. CDR3 nucleotide sequence: TGTGCCAGCACCCGGGACAGGGGAAGTGCTGAAGCTTTCTTT. Amino acid sequence: CASTRDRGSAEAFF.

The chain links TRBV6-2 or TRBV6-3 to TRBJ1-1; 8 bases match TRBD1. Per the germline V gene, CDR1 is MNHEY and CDR2 is SVGEGT. J was trimmed by 4 bases and V by 5 bases; bases with no gene match: 9. There are 15 residues in the CDR3. Here the CDR3 reads CASSIDRGGSTEAFF. CDR3 nucleotide sequence: TGTGCCAGCAGTATAGACAGGGGTGGGAGCACTGAAGCTTTCTTT.

The gene calls are TRBV7-2 and TRBJ2-7; TRBD2 aligns across 10 bases. In germline, CDR1 is SGHTA, CDR2 FQGNSA. The CDR3 contains 15 residues. V gave up 4 bases and J gave up 3 bases; unmatched junction bases: 6. The CDR3 bases are TGTGCCAGCAGCTCAGACCTAGCGGGGGACTACGAGCAGTACTTC. It codes for CASSSDLAGDYEQYF.

The V gene is TRBV3-1 (or the pseudogene TRBV3-2), the J gene TRBJ1-1, with unresolved D. The CDR3 is 15 amino acids. Deletions cut 0 bases from V and 9 bases from J, with 17 bases between. Looked up from germline, CDR1 is LGHDT and CDR2 is YNNKEL (reference sequence). CDR3 nucleotide sequence: TGTGCCAGCAGCCAAGATTGGAGTGAGGGCAGTCAAGCTTTCTTT. Its protein product is CASSQDWSEGSQAFF.

V gene TRBV19 combines with J gene TRBJ1-1; the D gene is possibly TRBD1 (5 bases). Germline assignment: CDR1 LNHDA and CDR2 SQIVND (reference sequence). This CDR3 has 12 residues. Between the trimmed V and J ends, which lost 8 bases and 8 bases, there was a span of 15 bases. CDR3 region: CASLRGVAEAFF. As DNA, the CDR3 is TGTGCCAGTCTACGGGGGGTAGCGGAAGCTTTCTTT.

The CDR3: CASSHGQGYEQYF. The CDR3 DNA reads as TGTGCCAGCAGCCATGGACAGGGCTACGAGCAGTACTTC. The genes are TRBV7-8 and TRBJ2-7, with 8 bases fitting TRBD1. Trimming cost V 5 bases and J 3 bases; bases outside gene matches: 3. CDR1 is SGHVS and CDR2 is FQNEAQ in the germline V gene. There are 13 residues in the CDR3.

About this clone itself: Other DNA sequences within the sample encode an identical CDR3. The chain links TRBV7-9 to TRBJ2-7; 12 bases map to TRBD1. Germline CDR1 SEHNR, CDR2 FQNEAQ (reference sequence). The trim removed 3 bases at V and 2 bases at J, leaving 2 bases unmatched. This CDR3 is built from 15 residues. The CDR3 bases are TGTGCCAGCAGCTTCGGGACAGGGGGCCCCTACGAGCAGTACTTC. Its protein product is CASSFGTGGPYEQYF. The full variable domain, its missing parts supplied by reference TRBV7-9 and TRBJ2-7, is DTGVSQNPRHKITKRGQNVTFRCDPISEHNRLYWYRQTLGQGPEFLTYFQNEAQLEKSRLLSDRFSAERPKGSFSTLEIQRTEQGDSAMYLCASSFGTGGPYEQYFGPGTRLTVT.

Here the CDR3 DNA reads TGCGCCAGCAGTCAATCTTGGAAGGACAGGGGTTCCCCCTACGAGCAGTACTTC. Protein: CASSQSWKDRGSPYEQYF. The chain joins TRBV23-1 to TRBJ2-7; 9 bases line up with TRBD1. TRBV23-1 is filed as an ORF, its function uncertain. V lost 0 bases and J lost 2; bases outside the gene matches: 11. The CDR3 has 18 residues.